Listed below are T cell receptor beta chains from one sample, sequenced in a study of T cell repertoires in cytomegalovirus infection. The antigens these receptors bind are not known. TCRdb reprocessed the reads via MiXCR and lists one record per CDR3 protein. The profile shows about 110,000 distinct CDR3 sequences, around 30% of them singletons. Material: CD8+ T cells from cultured PBMCs, obtained from culture after CMV antigen stimulation. These receptors all stem from a human donor in good health (CMV status not recorded). Some clones in this sample may be carry-over from other donors' samples. Both conserved end residues are part of each CDR3. D genes are given only for firm matches. Size tells how often a clone was seen (once, few, many) or the class of an expanded clone, and some rows leave it out.

v_call,j_call,d_call,clone_size,cdr3_aa,cdr3_nt
TRBV4-1,TRBJ1-2,-,-,CASSQEYRDLYDGYTF,TGCGCCAGCAGCCAAGAATACAGGGATTTATATGACGGCTACACCTTC
TRBV11-3,TRBJ2-7,-,many,CASSLGWGYEQYF,TGTGCCAGCAGCTTAGGTTGGGGCTACGAGCAGTACTTC
TRBV6-1,TRBJ2-1,TRBD2,few,CASSLFAGGPNNEQFF,TGTGCCAGCAGTCTATTTGCGGGGGGGCCAAACAATGAGCAGTTCTTC
TRBV10-3,TRBJ2-7,TRBD2,many,CAIRISGGPAEQYF,TGTGCCATCAGGATTAGCGGGGGGCCGGCGGAGCAGTACTTC
TRBV7-9,TRBJ2-7,-,-,CASMETPSSYEQYF,TGTGCCAGCATGGAGACACCCTCCTCCTACGAGCAGTACTTC
TRBV28,TRBJ1-5,TRBD1,few,CASGTSTGNPDQPQHF,TGTGCCAGCGGAACCTCGACAGGGAACCCCGATCAGCCCCAGCATTTT
TRBV4-1,TRBJ1-1,-,many,CASSQDRREAFF,TGCGCCAGCAGCCAAGATCGCCGTGAAGCTTTCTTT
TRBV7-9,TRBJ2-7,TRBD2,-,CASSPRGGGAPYEQYF,TGTGCCAGCAGCCCGAGGGGCGGGGGGGCCCCCTACGAGCAGTACTTC
TRBV7-7,TRBJ2-7,-,many,CASSPGFGYEQYF,TGTGCCAGCAGCCCGGGGTTCGGCTACGAGCAGTACTTC
TRBV10-3,TRBJ1-6,-,-,CAISSGYSPLHF,TGTGCCATCAGTTCAGGATATTCACCCCTCCACTTT
TRBV20-1,TRBJ2-2,-,few,CSAFGPLGTGELFF,TGCAGTGCTTTCGGACCTTTGGGCACCGGGGAGCTGTTTTTT
TRBV29-1,TRBJ2-1,-,once,CSVDRISYNEQFF,TGCAGCGTTGACAGGATATCCTACAATGAGCAGTTCTTC
TRBV13,TRBJ2-7,-,-,CASSSRDTSSYEQYF,TGTGCCAGCAGCTCCCGGGACACAAGCTCCTACGAGCAGTACTTC
TRBV20-1,TRBJ2-7,TRBD2,few,CSARTAAGDYEQYF,TGCAGTGCTAGAACGGCAGCGGGGGACTACGAGCAGTACTTC
TRBV4-1,TRBJ1-5,-,few,CASSQVREGQPQHF,TGCGCCAGCAGCCAAGTCAGGGAAGGTCAGCCCCAGCATTTT
TRBV7-2,TRBJ2-7,-,many,CASTHPDRPIHEQYF,TGTGCCAGCACCCACCCGGACAGACCGATCCACGAGCAGTACTTC
TRBV7-2,TRBJ2-2,-,-,CASSLAGVNTGELFF,TGTGCCAGCAGCCTCGCCGGGGTGAACACCGGGGAGCTGTTTTTT
TRBV13,TRBJ1-1,-,many,CASRPRGGTNTEAFF,TGTGCCAGCAGGCCCCGGGGGGGAACGAACACTGAAGCTTTCTTT
TRBV18,TRBJ1-4,-,-,CASSPRRGGTELFF,TGTGCCAGCTCACCACGGAGGGGGGGAACGGAACTGTTTTTT
TRBV28,TRBJ2-1,-,few,CASSFTGTEQFF,TGTGCCAGCAGCTTTACAGGGACTGAGCAGTTCTTC
TRBV5-6,TRBJ1-5,-,few,CASSQGDGGNQPQHF,TGTGCCAGCAGCCAAGGGGATGGGGGCAATCAGCCCCAGCATTTT
TRBV12-3/TRBV12-4,TRBJ2-3,TRBD2,few,CASSRLAGGDTDTQYF,TGTGCCAGCAGTCGGCTAGCGGGGGGGGACACAGATACGCAGTATTTT
TRBV7-2,TRBJ2-7,TRBD2,many,CASSSGLAAYEQYF,TGTGCCAGCAGCTCGGGACTAGCGGCCTACGAGCAGTACTTC
TRBV11-2,TRBJ2-5,-,many,CASSFVAEGDQYF,TGTGCCAGCAGCTTTGTAGCGGAGGGGGACCAGTACTTC
TRBV27,TRBJ2-3,-,-,CASRAPGRRVDTQYF,TGTGCCAGCAGAGCGCCGGGACGGAGGGTGGATACGCAGTATTTT
TRBV27,TRBJ1-2,TRBD1,many,CASSPGTGRLYGYTF,TGTGCCAGCAGTCCCGGGACAGGGCGCCTCTATGGCTACACCTTC
TRBV7-9,TRBJ2-7,TRBD2,many,CASSLEAGAGAYYEQYF,TGTGCCAGCAGCTTAGAGGCCGGAGCGGGGGCCTACTACGAGCAGTACTTC
TRBV6-6,TRBJ1-2,TRBD1,-,CASSLDRRANYGYTF,TGTGCCAGCAGTTTGGACAGGAGAGCTAACTATGGCTACACCTTC
TRBV4-2,TRBJ2-7,-,many,CASSQDTSTNEQYF,TGTGCCAGCAGCCAAGATACAAGCACCAACGAGCAGTACTTC
TRBV9,TRBJ1-1,TRBD1,few,CASSGQGREAFF,TGTGCCAGCAGCGGACAGGGGCGTGAAGCTTTCTTT
TRBV7-9,TRBJ2-1,TRBD1,-,CASSPTGHEQFF,TGTGCCAGCAGCCCGACAGGGCATGAGCAGTTCTTC
TRBV7-2,TRBJ1-3,-,many,CASSYRDRAGNTIYF,TGTGCCAGCAGCTACCGAGACAGAGCTGGAAACACCATATATTTT
TRBV7-6,TRBJ2-7,-,few,CASSLKSTYEQYF,TGTGCCAGCAGCTTAAAAAGTACCTACGAGCAGTACTTC
TRBV14,TRBJ2-7,-,few,CASSLRTVPPYEQYF,TGTGCCAGCAGCCTTCGGACAGTTCCCCCCTACGAGCAGTACTTC
TRBV25-1,TRBJ1-3,TRBD1,few,CASSGGQGVSGNTIYF,TGTGCCAGCAGTGGGGGACAGGGGGTATCTGGAAACACCATATATTTT
TRBV7-6,TRBJ1-3,-,-,CASSGVRSGNTIYF,TGTGCCAGCAGCGGGGTCCGCTCTGGAAACACCATATATTTT
TRBV7-3,TRBJ2-2,-,-,CASSCFELFF,TGTGCCAGCAGCTGCTTCGAGCTGTTTTTT
TRBV27,TRBJ1-1,TRBD1,few,CASSRGDRAAEAFF,TGTGCCAGCAGTCGAGGGGACAGGGCGGCCGAAGCTTTCTTT
TRBV7-9,TRBJ2-3,TRBD2,few,CASSTLAGAVGDTQYF,TGTGCCAGCAGCACACTAGCGGGGGCCGTTGGAGATACGCAGTATTTT
TRBV7-3,TRBJ1-6,TRBD1,few,CASSLQGVSSPLHF,TGTGCCAGCAGCCTCCAGGGGGTTAGTTCACCCCTCCACTTT
TRBV12-3/TRBV12-4,TRBJ2-1,TRBD1,few,CASSLGQGRYNEQFF,TGTGCCAGCAGTCTGGGACAGGGACGCTACAATGAGCAGTTCTTC
TRBV15,TRBJ2-5,-,-,CATSREGWDESETQYF,TGTGCCACCAGCAGAGAGGGGTGGGATGAATCGGAGACCCAGTACTTC
TRBV7-3,TRBJ2-5,-,-,CASSSPDTAKETQYF,TGTGCCAGCAGCTCACCCGATACAGCGAAAGAGACCCAGTACTTC
TRBV3-1,TRBJ2-1,TRBD2,few,CASSQDKGPLAGSYNEQFF,TGTGCCAGCAGCCAAGATAAGGGCCCCCTAGCGGGGAGCTACAATGAGCAGTTCTTC
TRBV7-2,TRBJ1-6,TRBD1,-,CASSLLTGVSPLHF,TGTGCCAGCAGCTTACTCACAGGGGTTTCACCCCTCCACTTT
TRBV9,TRBJ1-1,TRBD1,many,CASSVSGGTSANTEAFF,TGTGCCAGCAGCGTATCAGGGGGGACGAGCGCGAACACTGAAGCTTTCTTT
TRBV7-3,TRBJ1-1,-,few,CASSLRGNMNTEAFF,TGTGCCAGCAGCTTACGGGGGAACATGAACACTGAAGCTTTCTTT